This T cell receptor beta chain was profiled in a study of shared clonotypes between healthy human individuals. The ends lost 4 bases at V and 3 bases at J; junction bases unmatched: 8. The CDR3 runs 16 residues. Germline V gene lookup returns CDR1 SGHRS and CDR2 YFSETQ. The protocol was immunoSEQ multiplex PCR, while the TCRdb copy is restricted to in-frame clones and leaves out a portion. This sample has about 1 million clones, with more than 60% found just once. CD4+ cell separation produced CD45RA+ naive and CD45RA-negative memory subsets. The sequencing input was memory CD4+ T cells sorted from blood. Subset denoted: CD45RA-negative fraction. The chain employs TRBV5-1 and TRBJ2-3, with TRBD2 matching over 10 bases. The TCR comes from a man aged 18 to 29 in good health. CDR3 nucleotide sequence: TGCGCCAGCAGCCGGGAGTTTAGCGGGGGGACAGATACGCAGTATTTT. This gives the protein CASSREFSGGTDTQYF.